This record covers a single T cell receptor beta chain. The sample comes from a study of blood T cell repertoires in COVID-19. The CDR3 is made up of 13 amino acids. V lost 11 bases, J lost 5 bases, and 8 bases stayed unmatched. CDR1 and CDR2 (germline): SNHLY, FYNNEI. Per the original data handling: Using reference gene primer amplification, nucleated cell counts were estimated. Here immunoSEQ multiplex PCR was the method, and the copy in TCRdb shows in-frame clones only, minus some. V, J and clone size derive from that table, while D and trimming were established from the DNA sequence. The data contain 76,000 or so clones, around 91% of them singletons.

Material: peripheral blood. The sequence came from a human donor in a cohort sampled during active COVID-19. The chain employs TRBV2 and TRBJ1-4; 7 bases are a match to TRBD1. The CDR3 region is CAVQRTGNEKLFF. CDR3 DNA sequence: TGTGCCGTACAAAGGACAGGAAATGAAAAACTGTTTTTT.